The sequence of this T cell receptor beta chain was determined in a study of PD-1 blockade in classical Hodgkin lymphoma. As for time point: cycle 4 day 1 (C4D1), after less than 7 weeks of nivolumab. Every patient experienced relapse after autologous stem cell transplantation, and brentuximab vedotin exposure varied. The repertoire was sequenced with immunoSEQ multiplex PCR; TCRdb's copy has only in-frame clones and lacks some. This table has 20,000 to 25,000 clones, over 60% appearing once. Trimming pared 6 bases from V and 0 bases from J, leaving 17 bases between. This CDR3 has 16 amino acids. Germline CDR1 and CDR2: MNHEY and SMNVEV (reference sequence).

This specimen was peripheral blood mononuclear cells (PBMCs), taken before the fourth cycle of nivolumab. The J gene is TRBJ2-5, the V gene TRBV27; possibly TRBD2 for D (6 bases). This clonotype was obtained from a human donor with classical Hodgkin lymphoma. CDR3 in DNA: TGTGCCAGCAGCCAAGGGTGGGGGGAGTACCAAGAGACCCAGTACTTC. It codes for CASSQGWGEYQETQYF.